The 2 T cell receptor beta chains reported below all come from one sample, sequenced in a study of beta chain features in type 1 diabetes. Study-level points and caveats: When Type 1 diabetes patients were examined, their TCRB CDR3s proved moderately but significantly shorter in all four CD4+ subsets.

For these receptors, no antigen is known. Expressed TCRB transcripts were sequenced because the isolated RNA had all been reverse transcribed beforehand. Clones were sequenced by immunoSEQ multiplex PCR, and TCRdb holds only the in-frame ones, with some missing. The sample lists around 130,000 clones; approximately 10% were seen once. Sequencing input: central memory CD4+ T cells from blood. These receptors all come from a man aged 25 to 40 with type 1 diabetes.

This clone turned up a few times. The rearrangement uses TRBV5-4 and TRBJ2-5; 9 bases are a match to TRBD1. V lost 2 bases, J lost 4 bases, and 3 bases stayed unmatched. This CDR3 has 14 amino acids. Germline V gives CDR1 SGHNT, CDR2 YYREEE (reference sequence). In DNA, the CDR3 is TGTGCCAGCAGCTTACAGGGGGCGGCAGAGACCCAGTACTTC. This encodes CASSLQGAAETQYF.

The chain has TRBV29-1 and TRBJ2-3; TRBD2 might be the D (5 bases). The V gene's germline CDR1 is SQVTM and CDR2 ANQGSEA. V was pared by 4 bases and J by 11 bases, with 16 bases between. The CDR3 totals 12 residues. The DNA of the CDR3 is TGCAGCGTTGTTGGGGAGCGCGCGGTGCAGTATTTT. Protein: CSVVGERAVQYF.